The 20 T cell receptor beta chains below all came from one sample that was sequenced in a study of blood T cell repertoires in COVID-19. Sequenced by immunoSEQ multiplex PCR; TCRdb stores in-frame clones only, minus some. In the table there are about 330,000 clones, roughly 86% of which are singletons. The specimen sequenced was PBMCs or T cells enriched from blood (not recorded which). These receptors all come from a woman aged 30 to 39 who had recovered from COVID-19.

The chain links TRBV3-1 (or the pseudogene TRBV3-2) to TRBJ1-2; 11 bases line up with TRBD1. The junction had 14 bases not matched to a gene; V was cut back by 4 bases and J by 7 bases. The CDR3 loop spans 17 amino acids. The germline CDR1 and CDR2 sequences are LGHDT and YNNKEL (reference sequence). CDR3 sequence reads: CASSRRLRDRGLFGYTF. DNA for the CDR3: TGTGCCAGCAGCCGAAGGCTACGGGACAGGGGGTTATTTGGCTACACCTTC.

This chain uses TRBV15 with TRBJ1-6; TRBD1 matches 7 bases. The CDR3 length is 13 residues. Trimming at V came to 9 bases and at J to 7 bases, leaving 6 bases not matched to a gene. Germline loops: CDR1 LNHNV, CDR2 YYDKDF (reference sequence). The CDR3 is CATRDSLNSPLHF. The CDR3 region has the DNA TGTGCCACAAGGGACAGCCTAAATTCACCCCTCCACTTT.

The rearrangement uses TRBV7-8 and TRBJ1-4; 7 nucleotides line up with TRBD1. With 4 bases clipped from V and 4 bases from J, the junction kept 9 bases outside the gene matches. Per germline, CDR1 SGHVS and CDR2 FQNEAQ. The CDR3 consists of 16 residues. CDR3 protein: CASSWDRQGLNEKLFF. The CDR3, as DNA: TGTGCCAGCAGCTGGGACCGACAGGGCCTTAATGAAAAACTGTTTTTT.

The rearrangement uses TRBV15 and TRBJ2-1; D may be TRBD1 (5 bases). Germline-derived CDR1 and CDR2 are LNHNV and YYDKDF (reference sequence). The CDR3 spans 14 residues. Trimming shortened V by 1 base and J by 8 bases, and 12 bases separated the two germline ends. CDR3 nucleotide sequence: TGTGCCACCAGCAGAGGGGCTTTAGGGGATGAGCAGTTCTTC. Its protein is CATSRGALGDEQFF.

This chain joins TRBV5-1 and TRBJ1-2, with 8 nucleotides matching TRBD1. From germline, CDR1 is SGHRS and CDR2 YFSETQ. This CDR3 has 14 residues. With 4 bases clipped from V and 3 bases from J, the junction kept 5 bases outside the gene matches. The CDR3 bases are TGCGCCAGCAGCCGGACAGGGAAGGACTATGGCTACACCTTC. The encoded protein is CASSRTGKDYGYTF.

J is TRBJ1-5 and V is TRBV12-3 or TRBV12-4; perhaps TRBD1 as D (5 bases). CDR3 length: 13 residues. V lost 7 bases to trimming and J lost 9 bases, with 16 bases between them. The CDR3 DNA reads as TGTGCCAGCATCCGGGGTGGGGGAGGGCCCCAGCATTTT. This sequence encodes CASIRGGGGPQHF.

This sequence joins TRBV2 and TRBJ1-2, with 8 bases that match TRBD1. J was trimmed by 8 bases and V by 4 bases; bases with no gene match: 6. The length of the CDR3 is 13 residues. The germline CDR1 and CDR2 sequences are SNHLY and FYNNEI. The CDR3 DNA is TGTGCCAGCAGTGGGACAGGGTGGGAGGGCTACACCTTC. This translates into CASSGTGWEGYTF.

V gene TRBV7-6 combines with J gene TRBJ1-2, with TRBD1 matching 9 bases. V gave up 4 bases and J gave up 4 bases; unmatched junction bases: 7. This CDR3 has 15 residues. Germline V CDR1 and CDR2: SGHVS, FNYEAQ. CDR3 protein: CASSSWDRARYGYTF. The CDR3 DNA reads TGTGCCAGCAGCTCCTGGGACAGGGCCCGCTATGGCTACACCTTC.

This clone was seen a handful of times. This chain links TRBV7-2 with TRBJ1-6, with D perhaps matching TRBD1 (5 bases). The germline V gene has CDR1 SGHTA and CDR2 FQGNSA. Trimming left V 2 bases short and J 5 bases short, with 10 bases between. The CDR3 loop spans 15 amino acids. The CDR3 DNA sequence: TGTGCCAGCAGCTTAATGGGCAGGGATAATTCACCCCTCCACTTT. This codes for CASSLMGRDNSPLHF.

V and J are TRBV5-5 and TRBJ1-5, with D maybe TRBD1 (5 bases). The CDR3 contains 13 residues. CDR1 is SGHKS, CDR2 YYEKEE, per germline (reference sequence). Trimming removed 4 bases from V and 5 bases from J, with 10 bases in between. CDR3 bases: TGTGCCAGCAGCGCTACGGGGGATCAGCCCCAGCATTTT. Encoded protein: CASSATGDQPQHF.

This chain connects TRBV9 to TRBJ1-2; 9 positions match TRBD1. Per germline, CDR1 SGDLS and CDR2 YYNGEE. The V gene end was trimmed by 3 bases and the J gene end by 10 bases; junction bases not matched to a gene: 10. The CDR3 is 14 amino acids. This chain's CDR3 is CASSANPGQGDYTF. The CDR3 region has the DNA TGTGCCAGCAGCGCGAACCCGGGACAGGGCGACTACACCTTC.

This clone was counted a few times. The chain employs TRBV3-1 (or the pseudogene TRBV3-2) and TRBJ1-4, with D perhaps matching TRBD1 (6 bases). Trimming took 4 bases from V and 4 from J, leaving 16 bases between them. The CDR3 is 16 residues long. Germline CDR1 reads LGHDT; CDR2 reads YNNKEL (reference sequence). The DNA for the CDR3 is TGTGCCAGCAGCCGCGCTTCGACAGGCGATAATGAAAAACTGTTTTTT. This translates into CASSRASTGDNEKLFF.

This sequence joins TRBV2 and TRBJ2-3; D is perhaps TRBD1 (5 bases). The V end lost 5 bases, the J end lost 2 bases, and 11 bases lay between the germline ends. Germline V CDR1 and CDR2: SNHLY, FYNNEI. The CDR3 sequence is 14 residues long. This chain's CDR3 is CASSLGVSTDTQYF. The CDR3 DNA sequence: TGTGCCAGCAGTTTAGGGGTTTCCACAGATACGCAGTATTTT. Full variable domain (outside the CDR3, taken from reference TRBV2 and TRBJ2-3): EPEVTQTPSHQVTQMGQEVILRCVPISNHLYFYWYRQILGQKVEFLVSFYNNEISEKSEIFDDQFSVERPDGSNFTLKIRSTKLEDSAMYFCASSLGVSTDTQYFGPGTRLTVL.

The CDR3 spells CASSPDRAGNTIYF. CDR3 nucleotide sequence: TGTGCCAGCAGTCCGGACAGGGCAGGAAACACCATATATTTT. The chain combines TRBV6-2 or TRBV6-3 with TRBJ1-3, with 8 bases lining up with TRBD1. The germline V gene has CDR1 MNHEY and CDR2 SVGEGT. Germline trimming cut 5 bases from V and 4 bases from J; bases unmatched to any gene: 4. The CDR3 loop spans 14 amino acids.

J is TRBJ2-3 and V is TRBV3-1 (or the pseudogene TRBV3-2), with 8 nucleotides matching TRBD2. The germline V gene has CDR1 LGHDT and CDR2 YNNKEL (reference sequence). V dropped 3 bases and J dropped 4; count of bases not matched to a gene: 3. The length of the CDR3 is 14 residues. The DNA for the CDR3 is TGTGCCAGCAGCCAGGGAGCGGGGGCAGATACGCAGTATTTT. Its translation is CASSQGAGADTQYF.

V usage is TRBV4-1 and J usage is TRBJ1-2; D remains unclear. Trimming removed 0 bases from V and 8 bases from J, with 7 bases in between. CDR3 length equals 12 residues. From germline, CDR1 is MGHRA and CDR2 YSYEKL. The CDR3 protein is CASSQDLVGYTF. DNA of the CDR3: TGCGCCAGCAGCCAAGATCTAGTCGGCTACACCTTC.

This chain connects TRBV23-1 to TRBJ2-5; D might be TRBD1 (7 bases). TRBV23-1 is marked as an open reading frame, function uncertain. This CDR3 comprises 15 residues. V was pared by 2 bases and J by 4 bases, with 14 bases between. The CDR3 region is CASSQGRGDRETQYF. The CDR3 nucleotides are TGCGCCAGCAGTCAAGGCAGGGGGGATAGAGAGACCCAGTACTTC.

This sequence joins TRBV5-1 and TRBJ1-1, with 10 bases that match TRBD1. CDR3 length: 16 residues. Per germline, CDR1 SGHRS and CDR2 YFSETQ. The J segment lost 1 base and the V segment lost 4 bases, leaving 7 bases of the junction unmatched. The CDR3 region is CASSPTRDRGNTEAFF. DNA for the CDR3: TGCGCCAGCAGCCCGACCAGGGACAGGGGGAACACTGAAGCTTTCTTT.

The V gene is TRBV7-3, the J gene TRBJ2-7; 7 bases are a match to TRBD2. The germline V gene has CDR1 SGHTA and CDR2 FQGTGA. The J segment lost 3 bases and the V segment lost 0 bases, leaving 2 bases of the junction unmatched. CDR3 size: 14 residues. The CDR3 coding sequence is TGTGCCAGCAGCTTAACGGCGGGGGACTACGAGCAGTACTTC. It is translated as CASSLTAGDYEQYF.

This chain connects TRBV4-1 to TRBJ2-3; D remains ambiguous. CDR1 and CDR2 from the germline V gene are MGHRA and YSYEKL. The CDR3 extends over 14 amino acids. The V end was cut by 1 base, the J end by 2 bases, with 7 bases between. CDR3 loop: CASSQVLLTDTQYF. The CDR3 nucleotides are TGCGCCAGCAGCCAAGTTTTACTCACAGATACGCAGTATTTT.